This T cell receptor beta chain was recovered during a study of cytomegalovirus exposure and HLA in healthy donors. Study-level findings and limits: An observed cluster of highly shared sequence variants was recorded as a likely sequencing artifact.

The germline V gene has CDR1 SGHNT and CDR2 YENEEA. V shed 5 bases, J shed 0 bases, and the junction held 3 bases outside the gene matches. CDR3 length: 14 amino acids. A word on this clone: What it binds is unknown.

PCR employed 60 Vbeta and 13 Jbeta primers. Here immunoSEQ multiplex PCR was the method, and the copy in TCRdb shows in-frame clones only, minus some. The sample records 100,000 to 150,000 clones, under 85% being singletons. The V and J genes are TRBV11-3 and TRBJ1-2; 7 bases line up with TRBD1. Sequencing used PBMCs. This clonotype originated in a woman aged 45 to 65 in good health and CMV-seropositive. The CDR3 DNA sequence: TGTGCCAGCAGCCCAGGGACAGCTAACTATGGCTACACCTTC. Protein sequence: CASSPGTANYGYTF.